The entry that follows covers one TCR beta chain sequence. In the PCR, 60 Vbeta and 13 Jbeta primers were used. TCRdb keeps only in-frame clones here, not all; method: immunoSEQ multiplex PCR. The table has over 100,000 clones, around 80% seen once. The record originates from a study of cytomegalovirus exposure and HLA in healthy donors. The clonotype was recovered from a woman aged 18-30 years in good health and CMV-seropositive. The sample taken for sequencing was PBMCs.

CDR3 protein: CASSTSYRGLYNEQFF. CDR3 DNA sequence: TGTGCCAGCAGCACCTCTTACAGGGGACTGTACAATGAGCAGTTCTTC. The V gene is TRBV5-4, the J gene TRBJ2-1; weak D call: TRBD1 (7 bases). V was trimmed by 4 bases and J by 4 bases, leaving 18 bases between them. The V gene's germline CDR1 is SGHNT and CDR2 YYREEE (reference sequence). The CDR3 spans 16 residues.